These 20 T cell receptor beta chains were all obtained from the same sample, sequenced in a study of STAT5B mutations in CD4+ large granular lymphocyte leukemia. Generated by immunoSEQ multiplex PCR, the TCRdb table keeps only in-frame clones and is missing some. The table lists tens of thousands of clones, 80% to 85% of them singletons. The material sequenced was CD4+ T cells from blood buffy coats. These receptors all stem from a human donor in good health.

V usage is TRBV4-1 and J usage is TRBJ2-3; 7 nucleotides agree with TRBD2. V lost 2 bases to trimming and J lost 2 bases; unmatched junction nucleotides: 10. CDR1 and CDR2 (germline): MGHRA, YSYEKL. The CDR3 is made up of 17 amino acids. The CDR3 bases are TGCGCCAGCAGCCAACACCGGCTAGCGGCGTACACAGATACGCAGTATTTT. Translated: CASSQHRLAAYTDTQYF.

The genes are TRBV29-1 and TRBJ2-6; possibly TRBD1 for D (5 bases). This CDR3 region has 16 residues. V was pared by 3 bases and J by 0 bases, with 12 bases between. Germline-derived CDR1 and CDR2 are SQVTM and ANQGSEA. The CDR3 region is CSVEGRGSSGANVLTF. The CDR3 DNA reads as TGCAGCGTTGAGGGGCGAGGCAGCTCTGGGGCCAACGTCCTGACTTTC.

This clone showed up just once. CDR3 in amino acids: CASSLPGAGNTIYF. In nucleotides, the CDR3 is TGCGCCAGCAGCTTGCCAGGTGCTGGAAACACCATATATTTT. The chain couples TRBV5-1 to TRBJ1-3; D is unresolved. This CDR3 has 14 residues. Germline V gives CDR1 SGHRS, CDR2 YFSETQ. Between the trimmed V and J ends, which lost 1 base and 2 bases, there was a span of 7 bases.

The genes are TRBV2 and TRBJ1-2; 7 bases match TRBD1. The V gene end was trimmed by 7 bases and the J gene end by 4 bases; junction bases not matched to a gene: 9. CDR3 size: 14 residues. Germline V gives CDR1 SNHLY, CDR2 FYNNEI. The CDR3 region has the DNA TGTGCCAGCATGGGGGACAGTGACGTCTATGGCTACACCTTC. It yields the protein CASMGDSDVYGYTF.

This chain joins TRBV5-1 and TRBJ1-6, with a weak D call TRBD1 (6 bases). V dropped 4 bases and J dropped 5 bases, with 13 bases sitting between them. Germline V gene data show CDR1 as SGHRS and CDR2 as YFSETQ. The CDR3 has 15 amino acids. CDR3 coding DNA: TGCGCCAGCAGCGGGGGGGGGCGCGATAATTCACCCCTCCACTTT. Translating it yields CASSGGGRDNSPLHF. The complete variable domain, with remaining parts taken from reference TRBV5-1 and TRBJ1-6, reads KAGVTQTPRYLIKTRGQQVTLSCSPISGHRSVSWYQQTPGQGLQFLFEYFSETQRNKGNFPGRFSGRQFSNSRSEMNVSTLELGDSALYLCASSGGGRDNSPLHFGNGTRLTVT.

V and J are TRBV7-8 and TRBJ2-2; 10 positions match TRBD1. The germline V gene has CDR1 SGHVS and CDR2 FQNEAQ. CDR3 length: 19 amino acids. The junction had 12 bases not matched to a gene; V was cut back by 4 bases and J by 1 base. The CDR3 here is CASSSRPGQGTRNTGELFF. Here the CDR3 DNA reads TGTGCCAGCAGCTCCCGACCGGGACAGGGGACGAGGAACACCGGGGAGCTGTTTTTT.

The chain uses TRBV11-3 and TRBJ2-1; 8 positions agree with TRBD2. Looked up from germline, CDR1 is SGHNT and CDR2 is YENEEA. Trimming cost V 5 bases and J 4 bases; bases outside gene matches: 4. The length of the CDR3 is 14 residues. The CDR3 here is CASSLREAYNEQFF. The CDR3, as DNA: TGTGCCAGCAGCCTGCGGGAGGCGTACAATGAGCAGTTCTTC.

The chain uses TRBV29-1 and TRBJ2-5; D perhaps matches TRBD2 (5 bases). Germline assignment: CDR1 SQVTM and CDR2 ANQGSEA. The ends were cut back, 2 bases at V and 5 bases at J, with 18 bases in the middle. This CDR3 has 15 amino acids. The CDR3 nucleotides are TGCAGCGTTGAACTCCCTCGAGGGAATTTGGAGACCCAGTACTTC. Residues: CSVELPRGNLETQYF.

This clone appeared a few times. The V gene is TRBV2, the J gene TRBJ2-2; 10 bases align to TRBD2. Germline V CDR1 and CDR2: SNHLY, FYNNEI. This CDR3 spans 15 amino acids. V lost 6 bases to trimming and J lost 7 bases; unmatched junction nucleotides: 8. The CDR3 loop is CASRGTSEVFGELFF. The CDR3 coding sequence is TGTGCCAGCAGAGGGACTAGCGAGGTTTTCGGGGAGCTGTTTTTT.

This chain joins TRBV28 and TRBJ2-3, with no clear D. Germline V gene sequence: CDR1 MDHEN, CDR2 SYDVKM. The CDR3 runs to 12 residues. The V and J ends lost 2 bases and 6 bases respectively, with 6 bases between them. The CDR3: CASSLLGDTQYF. The DNA of the CDR3 is TGTGCCAGCAGTTTACTAGGGGATACGCAGTATTTT.

The chain uses TRBV20-1 and TRBJ2-1, with D tentatively TRBD2 (6 bases). Deletions cut 1 base from V and 12 bases from J, with 7 bases between. This CDR3 is 10 amino acids long. The germline V gene encodes CDR1 DFQATT and CDR2 SNEGSKA (reference sequence). The CDR3 protein is CSARGDSQFF. DNA for the CDR3: TGCAGTGCTAGAGGGGACTCGCAGTTCTTC.

The CDR3 region is CASSLVGGTGANVLTF. CDR3 nucleotides: TGTGCCAGCAGCTTAGTGGGGGGTACTGGGGCCAACGTCCTGACTTTC. The chain uses TRBV11-2 and TRBJ2-6; TRBD2 is a possible D gene (6 bases). Germline CDR1 is SGHAT and CDR2 is FQNNGV. Deletions cut 1 base from V and 2 bases from J, with 9 bases between. The CDR3 is 16 amino acids.

The genes are TRBV4-1 and TRBJ2-7; 7 nucleotides match TRBD1. Looked up from germline, CDR1 is MGHRA and CDR2 is YSYEKL. The length of the CDR3 is 14 residues. The V and J ends lost 1 base and 2 bases, in that order; junction bases with no gene match: 2. CDR3 protein: CASSQVGQAYEQYF. The CDR3 nucleotides are TGCGCCAGCAGCCAAGTAGGACAGGCCTACGAGCAGTACTTC.

The V and J genes are TRBV5-1 and TRBJ1-4, with D possibly matching TRBD1 (6 bases). The ends were cut back, 2 bases at V and 5 bases at J, with 10 bases in the middle. Germline assignment: CDR1 SGHRS and CDR2 YFSETQ. This CDR3 spans 14 amino acids. The CDR3 sequence is CASSLQGENEKLFF. The CDR3 DNA reads TGCGCCAGCAGCTTACAGGGAGAAAATGAAAAACTGTTTTTT.

The chain is built from TRBV19 and TRBJ2-2; no clear D gene. This CDR3 contains 15 residues. The V end lost 4 bases, the J end lost 4 bases, and 13 bases lay between the germline ends. Germline loops: CDR1 LNHDA, CDR2 SQIVND (reference sequence). This CDR3 is CASSKRTTVTGELFF. For the CDR3, the DNA is TGTGCCAGTAGTAAAAGGACCACGGTCACCGGGGAGCTGTTTTTT.

The gene calls are TRBV5-4 and TRBJ2-7; TRBD2 might be the D (6 bases). Deletions cut 5 bases from V and 4 bases from J, with 13 bases between. The CDR3 consists of 13 residues. Germline assignment: CDR1 SGHNT and CDR2 YYREEE (reference sequence). This CDR3 is CASSSGGLYEQYF. CDR3 DNA sequence: TGTGCCAGCAGTTCCGGGGGACTTTACGAGCAGTACTTC. Full variable domain (rest looked up from reference TRBV5-4 and TRBJ2-7): ETGVTQSPTHLIKTRGQQVTLRCSSQSGHNTVSWYQQALGQGPQFIFQYYREEENGRGNFPPRFSGLQFPNYSSELNVNALELDDSALYLCASSSGGLYEQYFGPGTRLTVT.

This rearrangement joins TRBV20-1 to TRBJ2-1; D remains ambiguous. Germline V CDR1 and CDR2: DFQATT, SNEGSKA (reference sequence). Trimming shortened V by 5 bases and J by 7 bases, and 9 bases separated the two germline ends. CDR3 length: 11 amino acids. CDR3 amino acids: CSAPDSNEQFF. CDR3 in DNA: TGCAGTGCTCCCGACTCGAATGAGCAGTTCTTC.

This chain links TRBV27 with TRBJ2-7; TRBD2 aligns across 7 bases. In germline, CDR1 is MNHEY, CDR2 SMNVEV (reference sequence). V lost 5 bases, J lost 2 bases, and 3 bases stayed unmatched. This CDR3 has 13 amino acids. The CDR3 region is CASSMGLPYEQYF. As DNA, the CDR3 is TGTGCCAGCAGTATGGGACTACCCTACGAGCAGTACTTC.

The chain is built from TRBV30 and TRBJ1-5; D call uncertain. CDR1 is GTSNPN and CDR2 is SVGIG in the germline V gene (reference sequence). With 0 bases removed from V and 3 bases from J, the gap between germline ends came to 9 bases. The CDR3 is 14 amino acids. CDR3 DNA: TGTGCCTGGAGTGTACAGAGTTACAATCAGCCCCAGCATTTT. Protein product: CAWSVQSYNQPQHF. The whole variable domain, filled in from reference TRBV30 and TRBJ1-5, reads SQTIHQWPATLVQPVGSPLSLECTVEGTSNPNLYWYRQAAGRGLQLLFYSVGIGQISSEVPQNLSASRPQDRQFILSSKKLLLSDSGFYLCAWSVQSYNQPQHFGDGTRLSIL.

J is TRBJ1-3 and V is TRBV11-2; D not certain. The germline V gene encodes CDR1 SGHAT and CDR2 FQNNGV. The CDR3 consists of 14 residues. The V and J ends lost 5 bases and 3 bases respectively, with 11 bases between them. The chain's CDR3 is CASSGRAGGNTIYF. The CDR3 DNA reads as TGTGCCAGCAGCGGCCGGGCCGGTGGAAACACCATATATTTT.